Included here is one TCR beta chain sequence, with context. This clone showed up just a few times. Its antigen is not yet known. Per-nucleotide qualities are absent, and no much larger clonotype sits a single base away. These data originate in a study of T cells in tumors after PD-1 blockade (dated by TCRdb to about 2019). For the study in its entirety: Patients were excluded if they had prior checkpoint blockade, use of systemic immunosuppressants, or recent radiotherapy or other anti-cancer therapy within 4 weeks. Patients received pembrolizumab 200 mg every 3 weeks or cemiplimab 350 mg every 2 weeks. While on anti-PD-1 treatment, some of the patients also continued taking daily vismodegib 150 mg. Tumor samples averaged roughly 24,000 TCR templates (range about 554-100,000) and 6,000 to 7,000 unique clonotypes, 15 to 20-fold deeper than single-cell TCR sequencing. The study performed paired single-cell RNA and TCR sequencing on site-matched tumors from BCC or SCC patients before and after anti-PD-1 therapy. RECIST version 1.1 was used to assess clinical response. What the work shows at the level of the full study, not this receptor alone: The source of novel T cell clones was not identified and could include lymphoid organs or rare unexpanded clones within the tumor or its periphery. Around 41% of tumor TCR clonotypes were found in blood, and some novel exhausted tumor clones appeared in pre-treatment blood, suggesting peripheral recruitment. Most exhausted CD8+ clones that expanded after therapy were novel clonotypes not detected before treatment, suggesting clonal replacement instead of reinvigoration of pre-existing clones. Clonal replacement was seen only when comparing pre- and post-treatment samples and not when comparing two pre-treatment samples, which argues against artifacts from biopsy timing or location.

The V and J ends are trimmed by 2 bases and 2 bases, leaving 8 bases between them. Looking up the germline V gene yields CDR1 SGHRS and CDR2 YFSETQ. The CDR3 measures 13 amino acids from cysteine to phenylalanine. Only the CDR3 DNA stays, 39 bases, in frame from base 1. Reading the label with the study, this specimen's time point is: second of two post-therapy site-matched biopsies about two months apart. The tumor biopsies were site-matched, meaning the biopsies were taken from the same primary tumor before and after PD-1 blockade. Genomic DNA extracted from tumor biopsies or peripheral blood was used for bulk TCRbeta sequencing, with input ranging from 616 ng to 6,004 ng. Bulk TCRbeta sequencing was performed on remaining biopsy material to increase sensitivity for rare clonotypes compared with single-cell TCR sequencing. Every patient had histologically proven advanced or metastatic basal or squamous cell carcinoma and was a poor candidate for surgical resection. The basal cell carcinoma cohort was made up of more than 10 patients, and bulk tumor TCR sequencing was performed for seven or eight of these patients. Fresh biopsies came from the site of the primary tumor, and part of the tissue was kept in RNAlater for exome and bulk TCR sequencing.

The immunoSEQ platform was used to carry out deep TCRbeta sequencing. The original methods were these. For further analysis, only productive rearrangements were exported out of the immunoSEQ Analyzer. A two-sided binomial test with a Bonferroni-corrected P below 0.01 was used to call clones that significantly expanded or contracted between timepoints. T cell phenotypes were assigned to bulk TCRbeta clonotypes by matching the clonotypes to single-cell RNA+TCR-seq clones with the same TCRbeta sequence. Clone enrichment in tumor was computed as tumor frequency divided by PBMC frequency from bulk TCR sequencing. TCRs were sorted with GLIPH into specificity groups, meaning clusters of distinct TCRs that share CDR3 motifs and likely recognize common antigens. This is the immuneACCESS table as TCRdb keeps it, with only in-frame sequences that have V and J called. A part of the clones is gone; compared with another copy, unresolved V genes explain less than half, and the rest is unexplained. V and J calls and clone size follow that table, whereas D and trimming were derived from the DNA. For this sample there are about 8,200 clones; roughly 60% appear just once. The ten largest clones represent 10% to 15% of the sample.

The specimen was tumor tissue, collected after anti-PD-1 treatment. The sequence was obtained from a human donor with basal cell carcinoma. The chain uses TRBV5-1 and TRBJ2-7; the D gene cannot be resolved reliably. For the CDR3, the sequence is CASSFSTAYEQYF. The DNA sequence is as follows: TGCGCCAGCAGCTTTAGTACCGCCTACGAGCAGTACTTC.